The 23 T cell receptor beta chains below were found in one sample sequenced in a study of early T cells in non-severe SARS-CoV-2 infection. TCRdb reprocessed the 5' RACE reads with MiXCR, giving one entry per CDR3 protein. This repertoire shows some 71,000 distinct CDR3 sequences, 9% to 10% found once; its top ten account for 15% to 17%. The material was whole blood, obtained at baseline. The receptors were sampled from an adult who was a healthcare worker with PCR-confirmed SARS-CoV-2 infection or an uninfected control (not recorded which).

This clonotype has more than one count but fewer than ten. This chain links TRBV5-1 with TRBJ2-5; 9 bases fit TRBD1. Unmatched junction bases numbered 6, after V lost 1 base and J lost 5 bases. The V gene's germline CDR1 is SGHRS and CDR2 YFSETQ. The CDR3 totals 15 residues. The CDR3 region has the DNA TGCGCCAGCAGCTTGACGGGACAGGGACGCGAGACCCAGTACTTC. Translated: CASSLTGQGRETQYF.

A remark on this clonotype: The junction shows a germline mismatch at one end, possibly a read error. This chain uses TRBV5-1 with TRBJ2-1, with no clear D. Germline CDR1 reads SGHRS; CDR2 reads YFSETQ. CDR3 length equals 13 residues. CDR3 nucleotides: TGCGCCAGCAGCCCCCCGGCCTATAATGAGCAGTTCTTC. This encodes CASSPPAYNEQFF.

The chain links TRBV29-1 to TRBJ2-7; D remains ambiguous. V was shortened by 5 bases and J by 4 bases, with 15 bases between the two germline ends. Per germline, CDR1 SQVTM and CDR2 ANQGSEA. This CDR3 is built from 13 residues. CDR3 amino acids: CSVKTSTDYEQYF. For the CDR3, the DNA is TGCAGCGTTAAGACGTCAACAGATTACGAGCAGTACTTC.

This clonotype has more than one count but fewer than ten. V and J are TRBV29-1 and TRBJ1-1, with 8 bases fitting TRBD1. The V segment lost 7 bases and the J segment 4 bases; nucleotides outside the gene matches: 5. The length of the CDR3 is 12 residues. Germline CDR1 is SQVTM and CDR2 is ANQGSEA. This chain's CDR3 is CSADRGGTEAFF. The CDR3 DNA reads TGCAGCGCTGACAGGGGAGGCACTGAAGCTTTCTTT.

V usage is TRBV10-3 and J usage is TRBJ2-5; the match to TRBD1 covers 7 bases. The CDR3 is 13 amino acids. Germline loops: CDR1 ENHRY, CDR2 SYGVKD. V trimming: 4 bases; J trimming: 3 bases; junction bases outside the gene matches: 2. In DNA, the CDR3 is TGTGCCATCAGTGGGGGGACAGAAGAGACCCAGTACTTC. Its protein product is CAISGGTEETQYF.

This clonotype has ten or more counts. CDR3 region: CAWSRVIGETQYF. CDR3 DNA sequence: TGTGCCTGGAGTCGGGTAATTGGAGAGACCCAGTACTTC. The V gene is TRBV30, the J gene TRBJ2-5; D remains ambiguous. CDR1 is GTSNPN and CDR2 is SVGIG in the germline V gene (reference sequence). This CDR3 is 13 amino acids long. V was shortened by 2 bases and J by 4 bases, with 11 bases between the two germline ends.

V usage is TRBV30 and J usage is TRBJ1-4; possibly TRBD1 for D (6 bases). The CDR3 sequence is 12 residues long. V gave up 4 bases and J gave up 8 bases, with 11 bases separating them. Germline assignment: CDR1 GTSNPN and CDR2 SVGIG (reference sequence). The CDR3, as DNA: TGTGCCTGGAAACGGGGGCTCGAAAAACTGTTTTTT. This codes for CAWKRGLEKLFF. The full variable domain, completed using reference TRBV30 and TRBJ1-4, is SQTIHQWPATLVQPVGSPLSLECTVEGTSNPNLYWYRQAAGRGLQLLFYSVGIGQISSEVPQNLSASRPQDRQFILSSKKLLLSDSGFYLCAWKRGLEKLFFGSGTQLSVL.

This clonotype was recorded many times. The CDR3 coding sequence is TGTGCCAGCAGCACCCCTGGCTACACCTTC. Protein sequence: CASSTPGYTF. V and J are TRBV6-2 or TRBV6-3 and TRBJ1-2; no clear D. The CDR3 has 10 amino acids. With 6 bases removed from V and 7 bases from J, the gap between germline ends came to 6 bases. Germline loops: CDR1 MNHEY, CDR2 SVGEGT.

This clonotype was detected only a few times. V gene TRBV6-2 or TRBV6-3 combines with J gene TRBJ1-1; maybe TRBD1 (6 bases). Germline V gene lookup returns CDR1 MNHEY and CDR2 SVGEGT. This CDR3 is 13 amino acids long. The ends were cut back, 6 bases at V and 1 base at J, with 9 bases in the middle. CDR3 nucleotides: TGTGCCAGCAGCCCGGGGGCGAACACTGAAGCTTTCTTT. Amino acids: CASSPGANTEAFF.

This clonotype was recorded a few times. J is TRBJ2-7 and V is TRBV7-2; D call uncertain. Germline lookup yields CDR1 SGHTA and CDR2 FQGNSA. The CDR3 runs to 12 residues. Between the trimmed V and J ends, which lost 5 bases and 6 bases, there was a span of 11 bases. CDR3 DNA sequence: TGTGCCAGCAGCCTAGGTCTGGTCGAGCAGTACTTC. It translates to CASSLGLVEQYF.

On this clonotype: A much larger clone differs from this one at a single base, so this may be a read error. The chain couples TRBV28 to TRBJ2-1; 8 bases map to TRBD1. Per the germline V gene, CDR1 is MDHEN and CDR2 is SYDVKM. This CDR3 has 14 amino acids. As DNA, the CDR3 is TGTGCCGGCAGTTTAAGGGACAGGTACAATGAGCAGTTCTTC. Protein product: CAGSLRDRYNEQFF.

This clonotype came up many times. CDR3 DNA sequence: TGTGCCAGCAGCCCCCGATGGGAGGAAGCTTTCTTT. It translates to CASSPRWEEAFF. The rearrangement joins TRBV7-8 to TRBJ1-1, with D unclear. CDR3 length: 12 amino acids. Germline CDR1 and CDR2: SGHVS and FQNEAQ. Trimming took 5 bases from V and 8 from J, leaving 12 bases between them.

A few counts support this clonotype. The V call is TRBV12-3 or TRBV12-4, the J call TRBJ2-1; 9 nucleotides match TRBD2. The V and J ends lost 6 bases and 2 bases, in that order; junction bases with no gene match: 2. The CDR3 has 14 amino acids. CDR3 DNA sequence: TGTGCCAGCAGGCCTAGCGGGGCCTACAATGAGCAGTTCTTC. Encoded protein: CASRPSGAYNEQFF.

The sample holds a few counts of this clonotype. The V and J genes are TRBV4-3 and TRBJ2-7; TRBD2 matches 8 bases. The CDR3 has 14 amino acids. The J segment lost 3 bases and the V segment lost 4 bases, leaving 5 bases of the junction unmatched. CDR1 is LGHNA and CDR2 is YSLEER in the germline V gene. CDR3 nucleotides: TGCGCCAGCAGCCGAAGCGGGAGCATCTACGAGCAGTACTTC. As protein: CASSRSGSIYEQYF.

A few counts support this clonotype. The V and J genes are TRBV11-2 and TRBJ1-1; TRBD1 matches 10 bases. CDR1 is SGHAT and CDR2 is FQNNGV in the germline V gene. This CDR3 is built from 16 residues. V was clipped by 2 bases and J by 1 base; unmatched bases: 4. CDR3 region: CASSLMGQGWNTEAFF. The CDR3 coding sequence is TGTGCCAGCAGCTTAATGGGACAGGGGTGGAACACTGAAGCTTTCTTT.

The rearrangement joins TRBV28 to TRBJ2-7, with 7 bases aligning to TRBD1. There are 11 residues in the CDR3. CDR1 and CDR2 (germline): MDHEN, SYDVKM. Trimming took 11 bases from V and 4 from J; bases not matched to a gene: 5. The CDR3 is CASEGQYEQYF. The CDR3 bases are TGTGCCTCCGAGGGACAGTACGAGCAGTACTTC.

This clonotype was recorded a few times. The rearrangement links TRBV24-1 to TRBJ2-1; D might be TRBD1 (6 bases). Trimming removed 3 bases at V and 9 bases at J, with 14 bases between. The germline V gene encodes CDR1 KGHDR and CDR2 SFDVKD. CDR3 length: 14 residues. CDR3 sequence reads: CATSDPTRGSEQFF. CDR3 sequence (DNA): TGTGCCACCAGTGATCCTACCAGGGGAAGTGAGCAGTTCTTC.

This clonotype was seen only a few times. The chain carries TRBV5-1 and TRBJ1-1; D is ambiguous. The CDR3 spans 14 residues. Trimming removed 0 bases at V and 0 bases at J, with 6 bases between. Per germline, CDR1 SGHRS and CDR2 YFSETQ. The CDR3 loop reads CASSLASMNTEAFF. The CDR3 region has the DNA TGCGCCAGCAGCTTGGCGTCTATGAACACTGAAGCTTTCTTT. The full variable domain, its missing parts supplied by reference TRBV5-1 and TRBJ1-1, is KAGVTQTPRYLIKTRGQQVTLSCSPISGHRSVSWYQQTPGQGLQFLFEYFSETQRNKGNFPGRFSGRQFSNSRSEMNVSTLELGDSALYLCASSLASMNTEAFFGQGTRLTVV.

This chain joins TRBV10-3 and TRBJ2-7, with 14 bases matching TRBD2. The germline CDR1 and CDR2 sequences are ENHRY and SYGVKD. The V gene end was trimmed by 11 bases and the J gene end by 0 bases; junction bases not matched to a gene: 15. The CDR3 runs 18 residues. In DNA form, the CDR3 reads TGTGCCTCCAGAAGTGGACTAGCGGGAGGTTGGAGCTCCTACGAGCAGTACTTC. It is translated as CASRSGLAGGWSSYEQYF.

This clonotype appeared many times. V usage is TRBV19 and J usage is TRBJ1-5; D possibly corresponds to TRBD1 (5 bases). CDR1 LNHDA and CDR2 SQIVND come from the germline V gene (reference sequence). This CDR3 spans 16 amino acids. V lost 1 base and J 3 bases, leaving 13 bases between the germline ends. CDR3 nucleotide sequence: TGTGCCAGTAGTATAGGGCAGGGTAGGATCAATCAGCCCCAGCATTTT. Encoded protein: CASSIGQGRINQPQHF.

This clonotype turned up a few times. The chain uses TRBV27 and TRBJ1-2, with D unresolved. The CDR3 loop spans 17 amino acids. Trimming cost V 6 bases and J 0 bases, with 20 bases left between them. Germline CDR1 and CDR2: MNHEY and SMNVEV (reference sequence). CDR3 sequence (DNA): TGTGCCAGCAGCTCACTCGGCCCAGGAAGAACTAACTATGGCTACACCTTC. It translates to CASSSLGPGRTNYGYTF.

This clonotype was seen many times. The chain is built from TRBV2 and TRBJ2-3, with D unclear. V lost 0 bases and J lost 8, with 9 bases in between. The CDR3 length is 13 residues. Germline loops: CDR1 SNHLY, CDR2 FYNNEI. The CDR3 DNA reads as TGTGCCAGCAGTGAAGCGCTTGACTTTACGCAGTATTTT. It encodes CASSEALDFTQYF.

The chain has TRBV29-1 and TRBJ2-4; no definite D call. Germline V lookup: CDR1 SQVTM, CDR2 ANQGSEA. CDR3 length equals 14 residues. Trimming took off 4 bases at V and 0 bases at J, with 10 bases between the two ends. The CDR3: CSVVQELAKNIQYF. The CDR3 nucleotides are TGCAGCGTTGTCCAAGAGCTAGCCAAAAACATTCAGTACTTC.